These 4 T cell receptor beta chains came from one sample sequenced in a study of cytotoxic CD8 clonotypes in ibrutinib-treated CLL. Clones were sequenced by immunoSEQ multiplex PCR, and TCRdb holds only the in-frame ones, with some missing. Of roughly 130,000 clones listed, approximately 90% are singletons. Sequenced material: PBMCs, taken after 12 months of ibrutinib treatment. These receptors came from a human donor with chronic lymphocytic leukemia.

The CDR3 loop is CASSTQTVNTEAFF. The CDR3 bases are TGCGCCAGCAGCACCCAGACGGTGAACACTGAAGCTTTCTTT. This chain links TRBV5-1 with TRBJ1-1; D is uncertain. Germline values: CDR1 SGHRS, CDR2 YFSETQ. The CDR3 runs 14 residues. Trimming removed 4 bases from V and 0 bases from J, with 10 bases in between.

The chain's CDR3 is CASSATGTQETQYF. CDR3 nucleotide sequence: TGTGCCAGCAGCGCGACAGGTACTCAAGAGACCCAGTACTTC. The chain is built from TRBV7-2 and TRBJ2-5; perhaps TRBD1 as D (6 bases). The V and J ends lost 5 bases and 2 bases respectively, with 12 bases between them. The CDR3 extends over 14 amino acids. Germline V CDR1 and CDR2: SGHTA, FQGNSA.

V gene TRBV5-5 combines with J gene TRBJ2-7; no definite D call. The CDR3 runs to 13 residues. Germline V gene sequence: CDR1 SGHKS, CDR2 YYEKEE (reference sequence). V dropped 3 bases and J dropped 3 bases, with 10 bases sitting between them. The DNA of the CDR3 is TGTGCCAGCAGCTCCGCGGCCTTCTACGAGCAGTACTTC. Translation gives CASSSAAFYEQYF. Supplemented by reference TRBV5-5 and TRBJ2-7, the full variable domain reads DAGVTQSPTHLIKTRGQQVTLRCSPISGHKSVSWYQQVLGQGPQFIFQYYEKEERGRGNFPDRFSARQFPNYSSELNVNALLLGDSALYLCASSSAAFYEQYFGPGTRLTVT.

The rearrangement uses TRBV2 and TRBJ1-2; 11 bases map to TRBD1. The V gene's germline CDR1 is SNHLY and CDR2 FYNNEI. This CDR3 is built from 14 residues. V trimming: 6 bases; J trimming: 6 bases; junction bases outside the gene matches: 6. DNA for the CDR3: TGTGCCAGCAGCCCGGACAGGGGGCAAGATGGCTACACCTTC. It is translated as CASSPDRGQDGYTF.